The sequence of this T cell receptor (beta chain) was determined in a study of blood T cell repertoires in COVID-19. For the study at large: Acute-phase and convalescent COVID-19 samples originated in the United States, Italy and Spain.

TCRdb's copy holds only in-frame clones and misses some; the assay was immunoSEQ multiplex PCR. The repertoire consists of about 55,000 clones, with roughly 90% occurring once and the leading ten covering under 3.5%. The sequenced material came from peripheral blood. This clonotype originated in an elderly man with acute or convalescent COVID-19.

The CDR3 loop reads CASRFGLAGAGGEQFF. The CDR3 DNA follows: TGTGCCAGCAGATTTGGACTAGCGGGGGCCGGGGGTGAGCAGTTCTTC. The rearrangement uses TRBV5-4 and TRBJ2-1; 13 bases line up with TRBD2. Trimming at V came to 5 bases and at J to 9 bases, leaving 11 bases not matched to a gene. The CDR3 contains 16 residues. Germline CDR1 SGHNT, CDR2 YYREEE (reference sequence).